These T cell receptor beta chains were read from a single sample in a study of control samples from healthy donors and cancer patients. Here immunoSEQ multiplex PCR was the method, and the copy in TCRdb shows in-frame clones only, minus some. The repertoire holds over 100,000 clones, with around 90% as singletons. Sequenced material: blood. The receptors derive from a middle-aged man in good health. Each CDR3 is given with its conserved first and last residue. D genes are given only for firm matches. The listing skips clone size in some rows; elsewhere it reads once, few, many or a size class.

V gene	J gene	clone size	D gene	CDR3 protein	CDR3 DNA
TRBV5-4	TRBJ2-7	-	-	CASSVGGFSYEQYF	TGTGCCAGCAGCGTTGGGGGGTTCTCCTACGAGCAGTACTTC
TRBV9	TRBJ1-4	-	TRBD1	CASSPRGTVIEKLFF	TGTGCCAGCAGCCCTAGGGGGACAGTAATTGAAAAACTGTTTTTT
TRBV30	TRBJ2-1	-	TRBD1	CAWRQGFGNEQFF	TGTGCCTGGAGACAGGGGTTTGGCAATGAGCAGTTCTTC
TRBV9	TRBJ2-2	-	-	CASTVGPSAPGGELFF	TGTGCCAGCACCGTGGGTCCTAGCGCGCCAGGGGGGGAGCTGTTTTTT
TRBV27	TRBJ1-2	-	-	CASRLLGGAGGYTF	TGTGCCAGCAGACTGTTGGGGGGCGCGGGGGGCTACACCTTC
TRBV6-1	TRBJ1-6	-	-	CASSDQHNSPLHF	TGTGCCAGCAGTGATCAGCATAATTCACCCCTCCACTTT
TRBV28	TRBJ1-2	once	-	CASSLIRGTALDGYTF	TGTGCCAGCAGCCTAATTAGGGGGACGGCTCTAGATGGCTACACCTTC
TRBV19	TRBJ1-6	-	-	CASSMGRLYNSPLHF	TGTGCCAGTAGTATGGGCAGGCTCTATAATTCACCCCTCCACTTT
TRBV5-1	TRBJ1-6	few	-	CASGGDPHSPLHF	TGCGCCAGCGGGGGGGACCCTCATTCACCCCTCCACTTT
TRBV23-1	TRBJ1-2	-	-	CASSQLFFYTF	TGCGCCAGCAGTCAATTGTTCTTCTACACCTTC
TRBV6-5	TRBJ1-4	once	-	CASSYSRVANEKLFF	TGTGCCAGCAGTTACTCAAGGGTCGCTAATGAAAAACTGTTTTTT
TRBV3-1/TRBV3-2	TRBJ2-7	-	TRBD2	CASSRGAGGLFEQYF	TGTGCCAGCAGCCGCGGAGCGGGGGGCTTATTCGAGCAGTACTTC
TRBV10-3	TRBJ2-3	once	-	CAISEARTDTQYF	TGTGCCATCAGTGAGGCCCGCACAGATACGCAGTATTTT
TRBV9	TRBJ2-3	-	TRBD2	CASSVEGGPGLADTQYF	TGTGCCAGCAGCGTGGAGGGGGGGCCGGGACTAGCAGATACGCAGTATTTT
TRBV19	TRBJ2-3	-	TRBD1	CASSLQGIDTDTQYF	TGTGCCAGTAGTCTACAGGGGATCGATACAGATACGCAGTATTTT
TRBV6-1	TRBJ2-2	-	-	CASSEEPIVGELFF	TGTGCCAGCAGTGAAGAACCCATTGTAGGGGAGCTGTTTTTT
TRBV5-4	TRBJ2-2	-	-	CASSFSRVNTGELFF	TGTGCCAGCAGCTTTTCGAGGGTTAACACCGGGGAGCTGTTTTTT
TRBV5-1	TRBJ2-2	-	-	CASSWGANTGELFF	TGCGCCAGCAGCTGGGGGGCGAACACCGGGGAGCTGTTTTTT
TRBV5-1	TRBJ2-3	once	TRBD2	CASSLGRRGWTDTQYF	TGCGCCAGCAGCTTAGGTCGGCGGGGGTGGACAGATACGCAGTATTTT
TRBV23-1	TRBJ1-2	-	-	CASSPRGGIGVYGYTF	TGCGCCAGCAGTCCCCGGGGAGGGATTGGGGTCTATGGCTACACCTTC
TRBV5-1	TRBJ2-1	once	-	CASSLGSGGRYNEQFF	TGCGCCAGCAGCTTGGGGTCTGGGGGGAGATACAATGAGCAGTTCTTC
TRBV19	TRBJ1-1	once	-	CASSPGSRTEAFF	TGTGCCAGTAGCCCTGGCAGTCGGACTGAAGCTTTCTTT
TRBV12-3/TRBV12-4	TRBJ1-2	-	-	CASSQTAPYGYTF	TGTGCCAGCAGTCAGACAGCTCCCTATGGCTACACCTTC
TRBV10-1	TRBJ2-3	-	-	CASSEEMGTDTQYF	TGCGCCAGCAGTGAGGAGATGGGCACAGATACGCAGTATTTT
TRBV5-1	TRBJ1-1	-	-	CASSLRTVEDTEAFF	TGCGCCAGCAGCTTAAGGACAGTGGAGGACACTGAAGCTTTCTTT
TRBV6-5	TRBJ2-7	-	-	CASSYSRGAYEQYF	TGTGCCAGCAGTTACTCCAGGGGGGCATACGAGCAGTACTTC
TRBV2	TRBJ1-3	-	-	CASSVSGNTIYF	TGTGCCAGCAGTGTATCTGGAAACACCATATATTTT
TRBV7-2	TRBJ1-1	-	-	CASSLLRAGMNTEAFF	TGTGCCAGCAGCTTACTGCGGGCAGGAATGAACACTGAAGCTTTCTTT
TRBV5-1	TRBJ2-6	-	TRBD1	CASSLRQGNSGANVLTF	TGCGCCAGCAGCTTAAGACAGGGGAACTCTGGGGCCAACGTCCTGACTTTC
TRBV5-4	TRBJ1-2	-	-	CASSLFSGGQTGYGYTF	TGTGCCAGCAGCTTGTTTTCTGGAGGGCAGACCGGCTATGGCTACACCTTC
TRBV2	TRBJ1-3	once	-	CASSTPSRPNTIYF	TGTGCCAGCAGTACCCCATCTCGTCCAAACACCATATATTTT
TRBV10-3	TRBJ1-1	-	TRBD1	CASLRDRGLGNTEAFF	TGTGCCAGCCTCCGGGACAGGGGGCTCGGGAACACTGAAGCTTTCTTT
TRBV6-5	TRBJ1-2	-	-	CASSYSNSRGGYTF	TGTGCCAGCAGTTACTCAAACTCCCGGGGGGGCTACACCTTC
TRBV19	TRBJ2-7	-	-	CASSTRDTSYEQYF	TGTGCCAGTAGTACCAGGGACACTTCCTACGAGCAGTACTTC
TRBV6-1	TRBJ2-7	once	TRBD1	CASSGPQDRISYEQYF	TGTGCCAGCAGTGGGCCTCAGGACAGGATCTCCTACGAGCAGTACTTC
TRBV3-1/TRBV3-2	TRBJ1-2	-	-	CASSQALYGRGYTF	TGTGCCAGCAGCCAAGCCCTGTACGGTCGAGGCTACACCTTC
TRBV10-3	TRBJ2-7	-	-	CAIGPLDYEQYF	TGTGCCATCGGCCCCTTAGACTACGAGCAGTACTTC
TRBV3-1/TRBV3-2	TRBJ2-1	-	TRBD2	CASSLGLAGGNEQFF	TGTGCCAGCAGCCTTGGACTAGCGGGGGGCAATGAGCAGTTCTTC
TRBV10-3	TRBJ1-5	-	TRBD1	CAGRQGFDQPQHF	TGTGCCGGACGACAGGGATTCGATCAGCCCCAGCATTTT